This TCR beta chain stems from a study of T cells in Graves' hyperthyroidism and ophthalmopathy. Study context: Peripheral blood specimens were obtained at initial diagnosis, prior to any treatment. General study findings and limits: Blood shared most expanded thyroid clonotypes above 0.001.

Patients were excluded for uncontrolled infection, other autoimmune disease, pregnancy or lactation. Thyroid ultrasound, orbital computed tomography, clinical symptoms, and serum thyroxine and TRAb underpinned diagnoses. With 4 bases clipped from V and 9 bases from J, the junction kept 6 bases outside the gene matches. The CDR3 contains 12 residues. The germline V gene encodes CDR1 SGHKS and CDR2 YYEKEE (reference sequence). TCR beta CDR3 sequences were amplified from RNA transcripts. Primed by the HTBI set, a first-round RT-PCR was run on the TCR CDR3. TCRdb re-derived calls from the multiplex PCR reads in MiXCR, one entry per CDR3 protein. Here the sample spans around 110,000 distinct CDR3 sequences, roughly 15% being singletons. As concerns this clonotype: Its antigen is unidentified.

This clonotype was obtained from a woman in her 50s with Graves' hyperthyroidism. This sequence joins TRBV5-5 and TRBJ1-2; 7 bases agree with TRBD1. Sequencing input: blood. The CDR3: CASSTGERSYTF. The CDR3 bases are TGTGCCAGCAGCACAGGGGAAAGGAGCTACACCTTC. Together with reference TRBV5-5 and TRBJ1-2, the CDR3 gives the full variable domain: DAGVTQSPTHLIKTRGQQVTLRCSPISGHKSVSWYQQVLGQGPQFIFQYYEKEERGRGNFPDRFSARQFPNYSSELNVNALLLGDSALYLCASSTGERSYTFGSGTRLTVV.